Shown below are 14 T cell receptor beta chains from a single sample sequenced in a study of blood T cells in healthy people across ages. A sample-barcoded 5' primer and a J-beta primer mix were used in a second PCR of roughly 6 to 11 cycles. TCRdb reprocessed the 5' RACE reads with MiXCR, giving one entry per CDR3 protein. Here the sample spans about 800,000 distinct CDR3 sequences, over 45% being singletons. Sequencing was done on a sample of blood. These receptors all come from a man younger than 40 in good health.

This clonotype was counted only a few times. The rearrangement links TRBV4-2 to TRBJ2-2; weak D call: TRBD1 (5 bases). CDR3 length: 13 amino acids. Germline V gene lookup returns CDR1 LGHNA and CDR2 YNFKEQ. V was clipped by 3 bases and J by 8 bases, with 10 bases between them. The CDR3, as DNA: TGTGCCAGCAGCCAGTCTAACAGGGGGGAGCTGTTTTTT. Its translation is CASSQSNRGELFF.

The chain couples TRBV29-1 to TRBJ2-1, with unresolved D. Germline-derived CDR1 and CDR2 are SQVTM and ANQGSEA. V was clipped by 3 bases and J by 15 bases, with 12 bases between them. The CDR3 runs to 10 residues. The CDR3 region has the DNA TGCAGCGTTGAGGGCCCATTTCTGTTCTTC. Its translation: CSVEGPFLFF.

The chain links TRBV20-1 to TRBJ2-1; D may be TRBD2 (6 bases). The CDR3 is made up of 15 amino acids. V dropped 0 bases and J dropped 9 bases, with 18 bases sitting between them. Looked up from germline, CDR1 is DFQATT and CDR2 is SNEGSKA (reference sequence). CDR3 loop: CSARDLAGPRSEQFF. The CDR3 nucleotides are TGCAGTGCTAGAGATCTGGCGGGACCTAGGAGTGAGCAGTTCTTC.

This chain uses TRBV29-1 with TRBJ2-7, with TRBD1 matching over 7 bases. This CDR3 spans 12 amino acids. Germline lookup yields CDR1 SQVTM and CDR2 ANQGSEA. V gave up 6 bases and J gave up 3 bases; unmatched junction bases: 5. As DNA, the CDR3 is TGCAGCGTCACGGACAGGTTCTACGAGCAGTACTTC. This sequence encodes CSVTDRFYEQYF.

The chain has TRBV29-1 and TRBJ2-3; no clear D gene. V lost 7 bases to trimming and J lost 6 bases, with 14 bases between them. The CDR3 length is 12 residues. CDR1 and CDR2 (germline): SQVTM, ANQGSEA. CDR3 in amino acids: CSAAPLVDTQYF. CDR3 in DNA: TGCAGCGCCGCACCGCTAGTTGATACGCAGTATTTT.

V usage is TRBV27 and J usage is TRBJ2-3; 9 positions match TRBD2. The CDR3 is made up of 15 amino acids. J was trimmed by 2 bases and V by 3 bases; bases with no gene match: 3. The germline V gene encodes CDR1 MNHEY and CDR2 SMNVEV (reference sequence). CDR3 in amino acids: CASSFLAGLTDTQYF. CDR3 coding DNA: TGTGCCAGCAGTTTTCTAGCGGGACTCACAGATACGCAGTATTTT.

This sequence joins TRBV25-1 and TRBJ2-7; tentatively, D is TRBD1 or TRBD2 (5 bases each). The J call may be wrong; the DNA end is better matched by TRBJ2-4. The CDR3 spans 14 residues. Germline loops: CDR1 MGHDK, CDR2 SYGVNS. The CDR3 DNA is TGTGCCAGCAGTGACTACGGGGCTGGAAACATTCAGTACTTC. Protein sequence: CASSDYGAGNIQYF.

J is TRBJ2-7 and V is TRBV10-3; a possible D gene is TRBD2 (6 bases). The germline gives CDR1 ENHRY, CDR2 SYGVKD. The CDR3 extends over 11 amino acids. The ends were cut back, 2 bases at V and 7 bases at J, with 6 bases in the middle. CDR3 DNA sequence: TGTGCCATCAGTGAGGGGAGGGAGCAGTACTTC. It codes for CAISEGREQYF.

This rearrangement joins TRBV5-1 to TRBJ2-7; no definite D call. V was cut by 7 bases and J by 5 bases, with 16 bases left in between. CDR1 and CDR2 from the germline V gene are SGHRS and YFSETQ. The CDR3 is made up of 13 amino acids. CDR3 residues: CASGHDGFDEQYF. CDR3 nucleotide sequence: TGCGCCAGCGGCCACGATGGGTTTGACGAGCAGTACTTC.

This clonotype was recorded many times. This CDR3 is CASSLETGKNYGYTF. The CDR3 DNA reads TGTGCCAGCAGCTTAGAGACAGGAAAAAACTATGGCTACACCTTC. The chain links TRBV7-9 to TRBJ1-2; D might be TRBD1 (6 bases). Trimming removed 1 base at V and 2 bases at J, with 11 bases between. The CDR3 totals 15 residues. CDR1 is SEHNR, CDR2 FQNEAQ, per germline (reference sequence).

CDR3 bases: TGCAGTGCTCAGGGGGGGGCGTGGGAGACCCAGTACTTC. Amino acid sequence: CSAQGGAWETQYF. The V call is TRBV20-1, the J call TRBJ2-7; the D call may be TRBD1 or TRBD2 (7 bases each). The J call may be incorrect, as the DNA end agrees better with TRBJ2-5. The length of the CDR3 is 13 residues. Per the germline V gene, CDR1 is DFQATT and CDR2 is SNEGSKA (reference sequence).

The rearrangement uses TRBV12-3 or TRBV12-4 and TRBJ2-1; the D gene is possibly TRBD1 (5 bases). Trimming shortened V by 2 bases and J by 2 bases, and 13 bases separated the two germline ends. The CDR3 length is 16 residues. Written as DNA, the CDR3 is TGTGCCAGCAGTTTACCCCAGGGTGGAACCTACAATGAGCAGTTCTTC. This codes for CASSLPQGGTYNEQFF.

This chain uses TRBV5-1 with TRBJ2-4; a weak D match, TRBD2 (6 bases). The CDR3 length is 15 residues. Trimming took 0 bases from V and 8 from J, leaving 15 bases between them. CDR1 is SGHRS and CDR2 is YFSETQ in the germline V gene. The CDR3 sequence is CASSLAVAGTDIQYF. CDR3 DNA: TGCGCCAGCAGCTTGGCCGTTGCGGGGACGGACATTCAGTACTTC.

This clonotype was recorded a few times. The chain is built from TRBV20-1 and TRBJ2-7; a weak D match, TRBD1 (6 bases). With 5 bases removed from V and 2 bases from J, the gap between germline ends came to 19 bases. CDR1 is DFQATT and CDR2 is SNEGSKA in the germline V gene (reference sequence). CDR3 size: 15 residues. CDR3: CSALNIGQSAYEQYF. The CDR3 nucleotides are TGCAGTGCTCTGAACATTGGACAGTCGGCCTACGAGCAGTACTTC.